The 28 T cell receptor beta chains in this list originate from one sample, sequenced in a study of blood T cell repertoires in COVID-19. Sequencing was performed with immunoSEQ multiplex PCR; in TCRdb, only in-frame clones are kept and a portion is missing. Found here are some 50,000 clones, about 83% of them singletons; the top ten hold roughly 14%. The sample taken for sequencing was peripheral blood. Source of these receptors: a human donor in a cohort sampled during active COVID-19.

This chain connects TRBV6-5 to TRBJ1-6; D gene unclear. The CDR3 extends over 14 amino acids. Per germline, CDR1 MNHEY and CDR2 SVGAGI. The V end was cut by 2 bases, the J end by 10 bases, with 12 bases between. CDR3 protein: CASSYLKGDSPLHF. CDR3 DNA: TGTGCCAGCAGTTACCTAAAGGGAGACTCACCCCTCCACTTT.

This sequence joins TRBV29-1 and TRBJ1-2; 7 bases line up with TRBD1. Germline-derived CDR1 and CDR2 are SQVTM and ANQGSEA. J lost 6 bases, V lost 8 bases, and 12 bases had no gene match. The CDR3 runs to 13 residues. Here the CDR3 reads CSISEGAGDGYTF. DNA for the CDR3: TGCAGCATTTCCGAGGGGGCCGGGGATGGCTACACCTTC.

In nucleotides, the CDR3 is TGCGCCAGCAGCCAGAATTCCGGGACAGTCGCCTACGAGCAGTACTTC. Protein sequence: CASSQNSGTVAYEQYF. This chain connects TRBV5-1 to TRBJ2-7; 7 bases agree with TRBD1. V gave up 4 bases and J gave up 2 bases; unmatched junction bases: 12. The CDR3 is 16 residues long. CDR1 is SGHRS, CDR2 YFSETQ, per germline.

V and J are TRBV4-3 and TRBJ2-6; D is ambiguous. The germline V gene has CDR1 LGHNA and CDR2 YSLEER. Trimming removed 0 bases at V and 2 bases at J, with 8 bases between. CDR3 size: 16 residues. This CDR3 reads CASSQDNSPGANVLTF. For the CDR3, the DNA is TGCGCCAGCAGCCAAGATAACAGCCCTGGGGCCAACGTCCTGACTTTC.

J is TRBJ1-1 and V is TRBV7-2; D uncertain. The germline V gene encodes CDR1 SGHTA and CDR2 FQGNSA. CDR3 length: 13 amino acids. Trimming pared 3 bases from V and 11 bases from J, leaving 16 bases between. The CDR3 coding sequence is TGTGCCAGCAGCTTCGTAGCCGGGGAGAACGCTTTCTTT. Translated: CASSFVAGENAFF.

In this sample, this clone turned up once. The J gene is TRBJ2-5, the V gene TRBV12-5; 12 nucleotides agree with TRBD1. In germline, CDR1 is LGHNT, CDR2 FRNRAP. CDR3 size: 17 residues. J gave up 5 bases and V 1 base, and 8 bases lay outside the gene matches. The CDR3 coding sequence is TGTGCTAGTGGTTTGGCGAGGAGGGACAGGGGGCTTGAGACCCAGTACTTC. It is translated as CASGLARRDRGLETQYF.

This clone was observed a single time. The J gene is TRBJ2-7, the V gene TRBV11-3, with TRBD2 matching over 13 bases. V trimming: 4 bases; J trimming: 5 bases; junction bases outside the gene matches: 2. Germline CDR1 and CDR2: SGHNT and YENEEA. The CDR3 runs to 14 residues. The CDR3 region is CASSWTSGSHEQYF. The CDR3, as DNA: TGTGCCAGCAGCTGGACTAGCGGGAGTCACGAGCAGTACTTC.

The V and J genes are TRBV27 and TRBJ1-2, with 7 bases identical to TRBD1. J gave up 8 bases and V 4 bases, and 19 bases lay outside the gene matches. This CDR3 spans 17 amino acids. Per germline, CDR1 MNHEY and CDR2 SMNVEV (reference sequence). CDR3 protein: CASSSRGRGKELGGYTF. CDR3 nucleotide sequence: TGTGCCAGCAGTTCCAGGGGCAGGGGGAAGGAGCTTGGAGGCTACACCTTC.

This clone was picked up one time. This chain links TRBV6-6 with TRBJ1-1; D unresolved. Germline CDR1 MNHNY, CDR2 SVGAGI (reference sequence). The CDR3 is 13 amino acids. Between the trimmed V and J ends, which lost 7 bases and 3 bases, there was a span of 12 bases. For the CDR3, the DNA is TGTGCCAGCAACGGTTTTTCTGACACTGAAGCTTTCTTT. It specifies CASNGFSDTEAFF.

This chain uses TRBV5-4 with TRBJ2-1; 8 nucleotides match TRBD2. CDR3 length: 12 amino acids. After removal of 3 bases from V and 10 bases from J, the junction contained 3 bases not matched to a gene. Germline assignment: CDR1 SGHNT and CDR2 YYREEE (reference sequence). CDR3 in amino acids: CASSSLAGEQFF. CDR3 bases: TGTGCCAGCAGCTCTCTAGCGGGCGAGCAGTTCTTC.

This rearrangement joins TRBV25-1 to TRBJ2-7; D is unclear. Between the trimmed V and J ends, which lost 6 bases and 1 base, there was a span of 10 bases. Germline V CDR1 and CDR2: MGHDK, SYGVNS. CDR3 length: 13 residues. The DNA of the CDR3 is TGTGCCAGCAGCGCCCGAGGATCCTACGAGCAGTACTTC. Amino acids: CASSARGSYEQYF.

V gene TRBV27 combines with J gene TRBJ1-2, with TRBD1 matching over 9 bases. V dropped 5 bases and J dropped 4; count of bases not matched to a gene: 8. The CDR3 has 15 residues. Germline V gene sequence: CDR1 MNHEY, CDR2 SMNVEV (reference sequence). In DNA, the CDR3 is TGTGCCAGCAGTCCGGGGACAGGGTATAGCTATGGCTACACCTTC. Translated: CASSPGTGYSYGYTF.

This clone has a single count. V and J are TRBV13 and TRBJ2-7; tentative D call: TRBD2 (6 bases). V lost 4 bases to trimming and J lost 1 base, with 11 bases between them. The CDR3 is made up of 14 amino acids. Germline loops: CDR1 PRHDT, CDR2 FYEKMQ (reference sequence). CDR3 sequence (DNA): TGTGCCAGCAGCTCCGGGGGAGATTCCTACGAGCAGTACTTC. Translating it yields CASSSGGDSYEQYF.

With regard to this clone: The junction differs from germline at one of its ends, possibly a read error. The genes are TRBV7-8 and TRBJ2-7, with TRBD1 matching 9 bases. The CDR3 runs 16 residues. The germline V gene encodes CDR1 SGHVS and CDR2 FQNEAQ. CDR3 region: CASSFLAGTGRNDQYF. The CDR3 DNA follows: TGTGCCAGCAGCTTTCTCGCCGGGACAGGGAGGAACGACCAGTACTTC.

In its sample, this clone was seen once. The rearrangement joins TRBV4-3 to TRBJ1-1, with a tentative D call TRBD1 (6 bases). V shed 1 base and J shed 8 bases, with 14 bases lying between them. Germline V lookup: CDR1 LGHNA, CDR2 YSLEER. The CDR3 is 14 amino acids. The CDR3 bases are TGCGCCAGCAGCCAAGCCTCCGGGGGGGCCGAAGCTTTCTTT. As protein: CASSQASGGAEAFF.

This sequence joins TRBV5-4 and TRBJ1-1, with D maybe TRBD1 (5 bases). V lost 5 bases to trimming and J lost 10 bases, with 18 bases between them. The CDR3 runs to 13 residues. The germline V gene has CDR1 SGHNT and CDR2 YYREEE (reference sequence). The CDR3: CASSREGFMGAFF. In DNA, the CDR3 is TGTGCCAGCAGTCGGGAGGGGTTCATGGGAGCTTTCTTT. The full variable domain, with the rest looked up from reference TRBV5-4 and TRBJ1-1, is ETGVTQSPTHLIKTRGQQVTLRCSSQSGHNTVSWYQQALGQGPQFIFQYYREEENGRGNFPPRFSGLQFPNYSSELNVNALELDDSALYLCASSREGFMGAFFGQGTRLTVV.

The chain links TRBV19 to TRBJ2-7, with 8 nucleotides matching TRBD2. Germline loops: CDR1 LNHDA, CDR2 SQIVND (reference sequence). The CDR3 length is 14 residues. The V segment lost 2 bases and the J segment 5 bases; nucleotides outside the gene matches: 5. The CDR3 bases are TGTGCCAGTAGTATATCCGGACTAGCTAACGAGCAGTACTTC. Encoded protein: CASSISGLANEQYF.

The gene calls are TRBV9 and TRBJ1-1, with D possibly being TRBD1 (5 bases). CDR3 length: 16 residues. V dropped 0 bases and J dropped 3 bases, with 15 bases sitting between them. Germline CDR1 reads SGDLS; CDR2 reads YYNGEE. For the CDR3, the DNA is TGTGCCAGCAGCGTAGGGGGTCGGGGCGGGGACACTGAAGCTTTCTTT. Its protein is CASSVGGRGGDTEAFF.

This chain uses TRBV2 with TRBJ2-7; possibly TRBD1 for D (6 bases). Germline CDR1 SNHLY, CDR2 FYNNEI. Trimming took 6 bases from V and 4 from J, leaving 10 bases between them. The CDR3 runs 12 residues. Here the CDR3 reads CASRGARYEQYF. CDR3 in DNA: TGTGCCAGCAGGGGGGCTAGGTACGAGCAGTACTTC.

The rearrangement joins TRBV29-1 to TRBJ2-7, with a possible D match to TRBD1 (5 bases). The CDR3 contains 13 residues. Trimming shortened V by 6 bases and J by 2 bases, and 14 bases separated the two germline ends. CDR1 and CDR2 (germline): SQVTM, ANQGSEA. DNA of the CDR3: TGCAGCGTATTACAGGTAGAAGCCTACGAGCAGTACTTC. Residues: CSVLQVEAYEQYF.

The chain has TRBV5-4 and TRBJ2-2, with D perhaps TRBD2 (6 bases). V was pared by 2 bases and J by 3 bases, with 8 bases between. The CDR3 covers 14 residues. The V gene's germline CDR1 is SGHNT and CDR2 YYREEE (reference sequence). CDR3 in amino acids: CASSFGTYTGELFF. CDR3 nucleotide sequence: TGTGCCAGCAGCTTTGGGACTTACACCGGGGAGCTGTTTTTT.

This chain joins TRBV5-6 and TRBJ1-2; TRBD1 matches at 7 bases. This CDR3 contains 15 residues. Germline V CDR1 and CDR2: SGHDT, YYEEEE. Trimming cost V 1 base and J 0 bases; bases outside gene matches: 3. CDR3 region: CASSLRQGSNYGYTF. CDR3 in DNA: TGTGCCAGCAGCTTGAGACAGGGCTCTAACTATGGCTACACCTTC.

The rearrangement uses TRBV19 and TRBJ2-1; 8 positions agree with TRBD2. Per germline, CDR1 LNHDA and CDR2 SQIVND (reference sequence). V shed 4 bases and J 2 bases; nucleotides not matched to a gene: 4. This CDR3 region has 15 residues. In nucleotides, the CDR3 is TGTGCCAGTAGTACAACTAGCGGTACCTACAATGAGCAGTTCTTC. Residues: CASSTTSGTYNEQFF.

The table lists this clone with a few counts. The chain couples TRBV27 to TRBJ2-1; the match to TRBD1 covers 7 bases. Looked up from germline, CDR1 is MNHEY and CDR2 is SMNVEV (reference sequence). CDR3 size: 12 residues. J lost 9 bases, V lost 6 bases, and 5 bases had no gene match. The CDR3 nucleotides read TGTGCCAGCAGCGAGGGGGCTGGTGAGCAGTTCTTC. As protein: CASSEGAGEQFF.

This clone has only a few counts. Other DNA variants within this sample encode the same CDR3. The V gene is TRBV6-1, the J gene TRBJ2-7; possibly TRBD2 for D (5 bases). CDR1 and CDR2 (germline): MNHNS, SASEGT. The CDR3 length is 14 residues. Trimming cost V 0 bases and J 2 bases, with 8 bases left between them. The CDR3 DNA sequence: TGTGCCAGCAGTGAAGCCCGGGGTGCCTACGAGCAGTACTTC. Protein: CASSEARGAYEQYF.

The chain links TRBV5-4 to TRBJ2-2; 7 bases fit TRBD2. This CDR3 spans 15 amino acids. CDR1 is SGHNT, CDR2 YYREEE, per germline (reference sequence). The J segment lost 7 bases and the V segment lost 3 bases, leaving 9 bases of the junction unmatched. The DNA for the CDR3 is TGTGCCAGCAGCTGGGCGAGCGGGAATGTCGGGGAGCTGTTTTTT. Amino acid sequence: CASSWASGNVGELFF.

V and J are TRBV5-1 and TRBJ1-2; TRBD1 aligns across 10 bases. CDR1 SGHRS and CDR2 YFSETQ come from the germline V gene. This CDR3 is 16 amino acids long. Trimming at V came to 0 bases and at J to 2 bases, leaving 4 bases not matched to a gene. The CDR3 loop reads CASSLVEGQGNYGYTF. The CDR3 DNA reads TGCGCCAGCAGCTTGGTTGAGGGACAGGGGAACTATGGCTACACCTTC.

This chain connects TRBV3-1 (or the pseudogene TRBV3-2) to TRBJ1-4, with 7 bases fitting TRBD1. The V segment lost 4 bases and the J segment 1 base; nucleotides outside the gene matches: 3. Looked up from germline, CDR1 is LGHDT and CDR2 is YNNKEL (reference sequence). This CDR3 is built from 15 residues. The CDR3 loop reads CASSLRQGTNEKLFF. DNA for the CDR3: TGTGCCAGCAGCCTTCGACAGGGAACTAATGAAAAACTGTTTTTT.